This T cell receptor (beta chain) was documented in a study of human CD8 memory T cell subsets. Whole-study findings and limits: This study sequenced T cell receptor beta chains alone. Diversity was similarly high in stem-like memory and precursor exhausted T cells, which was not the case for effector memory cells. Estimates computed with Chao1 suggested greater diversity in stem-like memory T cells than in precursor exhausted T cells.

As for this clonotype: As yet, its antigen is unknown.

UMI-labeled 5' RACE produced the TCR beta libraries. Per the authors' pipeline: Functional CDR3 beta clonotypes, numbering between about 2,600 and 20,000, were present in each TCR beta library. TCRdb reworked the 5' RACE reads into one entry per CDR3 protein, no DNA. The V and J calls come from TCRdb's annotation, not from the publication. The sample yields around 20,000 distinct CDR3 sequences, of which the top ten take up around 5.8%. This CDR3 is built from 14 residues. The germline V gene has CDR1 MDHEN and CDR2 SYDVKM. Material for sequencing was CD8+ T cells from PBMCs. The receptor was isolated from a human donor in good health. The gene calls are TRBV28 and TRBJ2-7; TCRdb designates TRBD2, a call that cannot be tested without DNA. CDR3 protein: CASSEGLATHEQYF.